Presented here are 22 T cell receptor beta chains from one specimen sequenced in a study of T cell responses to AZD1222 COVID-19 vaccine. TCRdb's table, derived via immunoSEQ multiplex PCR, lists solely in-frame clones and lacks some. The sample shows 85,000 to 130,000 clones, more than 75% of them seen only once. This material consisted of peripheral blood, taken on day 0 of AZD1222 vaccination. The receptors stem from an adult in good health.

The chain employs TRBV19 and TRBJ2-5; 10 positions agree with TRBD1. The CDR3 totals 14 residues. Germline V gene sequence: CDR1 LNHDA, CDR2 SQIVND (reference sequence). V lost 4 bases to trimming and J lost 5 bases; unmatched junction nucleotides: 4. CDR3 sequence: CASSKGQGFETQYF. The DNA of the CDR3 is TGTGCCAGTAGTAAGGGACAGGGGTTTGAGACCCAGTACTTC.

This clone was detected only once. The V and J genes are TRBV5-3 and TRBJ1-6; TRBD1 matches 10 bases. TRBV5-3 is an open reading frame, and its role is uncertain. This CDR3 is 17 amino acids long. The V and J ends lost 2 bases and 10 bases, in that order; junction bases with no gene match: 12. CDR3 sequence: CARSLLGQGGSNSPLHF. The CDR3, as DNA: TGTGCCAGAAGCTTATTAGGACAGGGGGGGTCTAACTCACCCCTCCACTTT.

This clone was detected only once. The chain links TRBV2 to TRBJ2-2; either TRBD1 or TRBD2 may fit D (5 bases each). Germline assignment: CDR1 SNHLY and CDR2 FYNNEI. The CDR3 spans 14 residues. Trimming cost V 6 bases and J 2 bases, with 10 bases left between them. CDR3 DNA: TGTGCCAGCAGGGGACGAATCAACACCGGGGAGCTGTTTTTT. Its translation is CASRGRINTGELFF. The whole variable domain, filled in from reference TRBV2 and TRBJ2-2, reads EPEVTQTPSHQVTQMGQEVILRCVPISNHLYFYWYRQILGQKVEFLVSFYNNEISEKSEIFDDQFSVERPDGSNFTLKIRSTKLEDSAMYFCASRGRINTGELFFGEGSRLTVL.

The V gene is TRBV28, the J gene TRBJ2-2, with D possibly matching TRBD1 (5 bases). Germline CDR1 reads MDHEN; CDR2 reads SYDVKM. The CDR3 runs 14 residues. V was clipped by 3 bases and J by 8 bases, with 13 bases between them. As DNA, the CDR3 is TGTGCCAGCAGTTTTGGGCAGGGCTGGGGGGAGCTGTTTTTT. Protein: CASSFGQGWGELFF. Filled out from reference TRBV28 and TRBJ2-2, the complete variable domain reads DVKVTQSSRYLVKRTGEKVFLECVQDMDHENMFWYRQDPGLGLRLIYFSYDVKMKEKGDIPEGYSVSREKKERFSLILESASTNQTSMYLCASSFGQGWGELFFGEGSRLTVL.

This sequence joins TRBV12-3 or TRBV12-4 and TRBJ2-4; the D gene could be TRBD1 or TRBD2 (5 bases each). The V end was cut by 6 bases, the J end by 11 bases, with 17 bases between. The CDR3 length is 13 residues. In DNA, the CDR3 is TGTGCCAGCAGCCCTGGGACCGAGCGCGTTCAGTACTTC. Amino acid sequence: CASSPGTERVQYF.

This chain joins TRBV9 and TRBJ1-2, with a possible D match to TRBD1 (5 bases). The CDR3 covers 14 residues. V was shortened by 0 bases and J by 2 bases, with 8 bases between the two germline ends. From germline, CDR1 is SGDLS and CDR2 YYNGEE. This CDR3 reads CASSVEKGNYGYTF. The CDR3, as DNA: TGTGCCAGCAGCGTAGAGAAGGGGAACTATGGCTACACCTTC.

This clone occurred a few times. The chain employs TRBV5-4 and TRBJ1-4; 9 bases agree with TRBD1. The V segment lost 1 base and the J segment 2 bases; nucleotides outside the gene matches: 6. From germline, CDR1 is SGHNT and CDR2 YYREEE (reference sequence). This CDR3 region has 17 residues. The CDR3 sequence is CASSLSTGGRTNEKLFF. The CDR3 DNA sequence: TGTGCCAGCAGCTTGTCCACAGGGGGCAGGACTAATGAAAAACTGTTTTTT. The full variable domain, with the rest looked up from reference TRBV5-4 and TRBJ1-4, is ETGVTQSPTHLIKTRGQQVTLRCSSQSGHNTVSWYQQALGQGPQFIFQYYREEENGRGNFPPRFSGLQFPNYSSELNVNALELDDSALYLCASSLSTGGRTNEKLFFGSGTQLSVL.

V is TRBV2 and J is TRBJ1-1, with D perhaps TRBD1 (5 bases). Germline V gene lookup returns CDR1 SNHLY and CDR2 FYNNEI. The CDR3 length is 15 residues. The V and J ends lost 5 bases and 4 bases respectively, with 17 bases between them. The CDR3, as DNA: TGTGCCAGCAGTCGTATACAGGTGGAGGTCACTGAAGCTTTCTTT. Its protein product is CASSRIQVEVTEAFF.

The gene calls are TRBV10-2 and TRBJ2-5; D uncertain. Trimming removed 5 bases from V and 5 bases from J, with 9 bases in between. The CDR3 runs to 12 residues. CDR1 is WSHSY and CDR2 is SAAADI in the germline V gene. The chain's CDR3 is CASSLQLETQYF. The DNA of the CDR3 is TGCGCCAGCAGTCTCCAGCTGGAGACCCAGTACTTC.

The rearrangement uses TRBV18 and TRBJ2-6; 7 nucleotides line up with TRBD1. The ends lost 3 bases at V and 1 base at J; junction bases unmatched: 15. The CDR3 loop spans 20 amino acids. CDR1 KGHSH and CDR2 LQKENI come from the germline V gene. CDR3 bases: TGTGCCAGCTCACCCGTACCGGGACAGTGGACCTCTTCTGGGGCCAACGTCCTGACTTTC. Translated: CASSPVPGQWTSSGANVLTF. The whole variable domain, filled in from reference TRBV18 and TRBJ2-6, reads NAGVMQNPRHLVRRRGQEARLRCSPMKGHSHVYWYRQLPEEGLKFMVYLQKENIIDESGMPKERFSAEFPKEGPSILRIQQVVRGDSAAYFCASSPVPGQWTSSGANVLTFGAGSRLTVL.

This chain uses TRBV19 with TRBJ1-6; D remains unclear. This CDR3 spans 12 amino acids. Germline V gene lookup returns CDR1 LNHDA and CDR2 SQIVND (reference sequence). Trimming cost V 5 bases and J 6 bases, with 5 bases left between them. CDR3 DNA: TGTGCCAGTAGTGGAGTTAATTCACCCCTCCACTTT. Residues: CASSGVNSPLHF.

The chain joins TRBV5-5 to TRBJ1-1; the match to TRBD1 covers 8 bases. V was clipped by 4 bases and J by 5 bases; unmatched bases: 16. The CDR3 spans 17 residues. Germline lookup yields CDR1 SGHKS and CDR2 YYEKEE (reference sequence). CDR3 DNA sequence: TGTGCCAGCAGCACCGTGGTAGGACAGGGTCGGAAAACTGAAGCTTTCTTT. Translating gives CASSTVVGQGRKTEAFF.

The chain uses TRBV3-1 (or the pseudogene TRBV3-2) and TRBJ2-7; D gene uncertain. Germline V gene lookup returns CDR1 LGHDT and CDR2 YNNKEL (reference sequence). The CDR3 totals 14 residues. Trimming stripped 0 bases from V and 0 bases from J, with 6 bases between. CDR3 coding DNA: TGTGCCAGCAGCCAAGATATGAACTCCTACGAGCAGTACTTC. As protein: CASSQDMNSYEQYF.

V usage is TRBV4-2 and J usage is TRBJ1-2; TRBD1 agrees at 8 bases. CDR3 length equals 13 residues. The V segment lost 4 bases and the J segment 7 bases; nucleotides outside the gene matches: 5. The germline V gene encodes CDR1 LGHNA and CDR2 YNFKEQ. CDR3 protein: CASSPTGVGGYTF. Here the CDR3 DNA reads TGTGCCAGCAGCCCGACAGGGGTGGGTGGCTACACCTTC.

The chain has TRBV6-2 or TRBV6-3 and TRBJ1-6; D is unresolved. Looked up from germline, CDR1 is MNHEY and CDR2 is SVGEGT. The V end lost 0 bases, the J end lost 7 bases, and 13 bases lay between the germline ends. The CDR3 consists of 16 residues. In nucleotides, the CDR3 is TGTGCCAGCAGTTACTCGCGACTAGTAAGGAATTCACCCCTCCACTTT. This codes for CASSYSRLVRNSPLHF.

The CDR3 nucleotides read TGTGCCAGCAGCTTAACGGACTCTGGGGCCAACGTCCTGACTTTC. Translating it yields CASSLTDSGANVLTF. The chain couples TRBV7-9 to TRBJ2-6, with D hard to call. Between the trimmed V and J ends, which lost 2 bases and 0 bases, there was a span of 5 bases. This CDR3 has 15 amino acids. The germline gives CDR1 SEHNR, CDR2 FQNEAQ (reference sequence).

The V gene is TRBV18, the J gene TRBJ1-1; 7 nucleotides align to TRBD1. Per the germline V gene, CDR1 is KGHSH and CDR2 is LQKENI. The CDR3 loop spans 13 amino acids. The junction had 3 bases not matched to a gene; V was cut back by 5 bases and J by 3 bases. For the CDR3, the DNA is TGTGCCAGCTCATCCACAGGGGACACTGAAGCTTTCTTT. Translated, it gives CASSSTGDTEAFF. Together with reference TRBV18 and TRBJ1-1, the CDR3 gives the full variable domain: NAGVMQNPRHLVRRRGQEARLRCSPMKGHSHVYWYRQLPEEGLKFMVYLQKENIIDESGMPKERFSAEFPKEGPSILRIQQVVRGDSAAYFCASSSTGDTEAFFGQGTRLTVV.

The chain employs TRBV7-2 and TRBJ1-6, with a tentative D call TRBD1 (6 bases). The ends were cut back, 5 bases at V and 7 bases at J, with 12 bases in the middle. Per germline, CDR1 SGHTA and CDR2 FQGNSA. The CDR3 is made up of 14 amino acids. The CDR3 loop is CASSRTVSNSPLHF. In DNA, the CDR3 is TGTGCCAGCAGCCGGACAGTTTCGAATTCACCCCTCCACTTT.

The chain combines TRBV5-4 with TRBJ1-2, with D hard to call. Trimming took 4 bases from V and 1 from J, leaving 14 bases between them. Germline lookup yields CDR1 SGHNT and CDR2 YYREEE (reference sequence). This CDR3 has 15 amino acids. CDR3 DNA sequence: TGTGCCAGCAGCCCAACGTTAGGTGGTAACTATGGCTACACCTTC. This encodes CASSPTLGGNYGYTF.

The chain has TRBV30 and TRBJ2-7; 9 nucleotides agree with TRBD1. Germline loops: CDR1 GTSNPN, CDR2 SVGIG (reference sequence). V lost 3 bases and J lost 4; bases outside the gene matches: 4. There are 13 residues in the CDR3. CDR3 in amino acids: CAWRDRGRYEQYF. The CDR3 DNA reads TGTGCCTGGAGGGACAGGGGACGATACGAGCAGTACTTC.

CDR3: CASSTRAATNEKLFF. Written as DNA, the CDR3 is TGTGCCAGTAGTACTCGCGCCGCAACTAATGAAAAACTGTTTTTT. The chain employs TRBV19 and TRBJ1-4; D not certain. This CDR3 comprises 15 residues. Trimming took off 4 bases at V and 0 bases at J, with 9 bases between the two ends. Germline V lookup: CDR1 LNHDA, CDR2 SQIVND (reference sequence).

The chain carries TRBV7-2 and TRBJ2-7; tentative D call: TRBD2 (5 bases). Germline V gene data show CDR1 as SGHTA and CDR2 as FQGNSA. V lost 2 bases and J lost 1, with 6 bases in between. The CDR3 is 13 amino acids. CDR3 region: CASSLRGSYEQYF. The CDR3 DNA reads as TGTGCCAGCAGCTTACGGGGATCCTACGAGCAGTACTTC.